This TCR beta chain was sequenced during a study of molecular identifiers for immune sequencing clone quantification. At the level of the study: RNA from 20,000 or 100,000 naive CD8 cells was split five ways in replicates, with four sequenced.

Methods described previously were used for bulk TCR libraries, and listed TCR primers were applied. A single record per CDR3 protein comes from TCRdb applying MiXCR to the PCR reads. The profile shows 88,000 or so distinct CDR3 sequences, around 20% of them singletons. V lost 8 bases and J lost 0, with 13 bases in between. This CDR3 is 14 amino acids long. The germline V gene has CDR1 KGHSH and CDR2 LQKENI. Whole-study findings and limits: Under 1% of molecules in naive cells, but over 99% of effector molecules, belonged to clones above 20 RNA copies.

A remark on this clonotype: The antigen is unknown.

This TCR was recovered from a human donor in good health. Some libraries in this study had Jurkat cell RNA spiked in. The chain recombines TRBV18 with TRBJ1-1; no firm D call. What was sequenced was naive CD8+ T cells from blood, with Jurkat cell RNA spiked in. The subset: FACS-sorted CD8+CD4-CCR7+CD45RA+ naive T cells. The CDR3: CASADGRMNTEAFF. CDR3 DNA: TGTGCCAGCGCCGACGGGAGAATGAACACTGAAGCTTTCTTT. Using reference TRBV18 and TRBJ1-1 for the parts outside the CDR3, the full variable domain is NAGVMQNPRHLVRRRGQEARLRCSPMKGHSHVYWYRQLPEEGLKFMVYLQKENIIDESGMPKERFSAEFPKEGPSILRIQQVVRGDSAAYFCASADGRMNTEAFFGQGTRLTVV.